The next 8 T cell receptor beta chains were all read from a single sample in a study of blood T cell repertoires in COVID-19. TCRdb's table, derived via immunoSEQ multiplex PCR, lists solely in-frame clones and lacks some. Among roughly 22,000 clones listed, about 90% were seen once. Sequenced material: peripheral blood. These receptors all come from a man in his sixties or seventies with active COVID-19.

J is TRBJ1-1 and V is TRBV5-5; 11 bases are a match to TRBD1. CDR3 length equals 15 residues. The V segment lost 0 bases and the J segment 6 bases; nucleotides outside the gene matches: 4. Germline CDR1 is SGHKS and CDR2 is YYEKEE (reference sequence). The CDR3 protein is CASSLDGQGAAEAFF. CDR3 nucleotide sequence: TGTGCCAGCAGCTTGGACGGACAGGGGGCCGCTGAAGCTTTCTTT.

This rearrangement joins TRBV5-1 to TRBJ1-2, with D possibly TRBD1 on 5 matching bases. With 0 bases removed from V and 2 bases from J, the gap between germline ends came to 11 bases. This CDR3 comprises 15 residues. CDR1 is SGHRS and CDR2 is YFSETQ in the germline V gene. The CDR3 loop reads CASSLASGGNYGYTF. DNA of the CDR3: TGCGCCAGCAGCTTGGCCTCTGGGGGGAACTATGGCTACACCTTC.

V gene TRBV19 combines with J gene TRBJ1-5; TRBD1 agrees at 7 bases. Germline trimming cut 1 base from V and 2 bases from J; bases unmatched to any gene: 2. CDR3 size: 15 residues. Germline CDR1 is LNHDA and CDR2 is SQIVND (reference sequence). In nucleotides, the CDR3 is TGTGCCAGTAGTATAGGGACAGGAGGCAATCAGCCCCAGCATTTT. This encodes CASSIGTGGNQPQHF.

This chain connects TRBV19 to TRBJ2-7; 8 positions agree with TRBD2. V gave up 5 bases and J gave up 1 base; unmatched junction bases: 7. CDR3 length: 15 residues. Per the germline V gene, CDR1 is LNHDA and CDR2 is SQIVND (reference sequence). The CDR3 region is CASSARAGASYEQYF. The CDR3 nucleotides read TGTGCCAGTAGTGCCCGAGCGGGAGCATCCTACGAGCAGTACTTC.

The chain uses TRBV19 and TRBJ1-6; D is unclear. V was trimmed by 2 bases and J by 8 bases, leaving 7 bases between them. The CDR3 is made up of 13 amino acids. CDR1 and CDR2 (germline): LNHDA, SQIVND (reference sequence). This chain's CDR3 is CASSIWADSPLHF. CDR3 sequence (DNA): TGTGCCAGTAGTATATGGGCAGATTCACCCCTCCACTTT. The variable domain in full, completed from reference TRBV19 and TRBJ1-6, reads DGGITQSPKYLFRKEGQNVTLSCEQNLNHDAMYWYRQDPGQGLRLIYYSQIVNDFQKGDIAEGYSVSREKKESFPLTVTSAQKNPTAFYLCASSIWADSPLHFGNGTRLTVT.

This clone was counted between two and nine times. The gene calls are TRBV4-1 and TRBJ1-5; perhaps TRBD1 as D (6 bases). This CDR3 is built from 17 residues. Trimming took 2 bases from V and 2 from J, leaving 16 bases between them. CDR1 and CDR2 from the germline V gene are MGHRA and YSYEKL. CDR3 sequence reads: CASSQLSTGSGNQPQHF. DNA of the CDR3: TGCGCCAGCAGCCAACTCTCAACAGGGTCGGGCAATCAGCCCCAGCATTTT.

This chain joins TRBV7-9 and TRBJ2-1, with 9 bases matching TRBD1. The CDR3 runs to 19 residues. From germline, CDR1 is SEHNR and CDR2 FQNEAQ (reference sequence). Trimming cost V 0 bases and J 9 bases; bases outside gene matches: 18. The DNA of the CDR3 is TGTGCCAGCAGCTTAGCGCGCGGGACAGGGATCCTTGGAAGGGGTGAGCAGTTCTTC. Its protein is CASSLARGTGILGRGEQFF.

The chain employs TRBV28 and TRBJ2-2; the D gene is possibly TRBD1 (5 bases). Germline-derived CDR1 and CDR2 are MDHEN and SYDVKM. V dropped 1 base and J dropped 0 bases, with 9 bases sitting between them. This CDR3 has 16 amino acids. The DNA of the CDR3 is TGTGCCAGCAGTTTATTCGACAGCTCGAACACCGGGGAGCTGTTTTTT. Its translation is CASSLFDSSNTGELFF. The full variable domain, rest sourced from reference TRBV28 and TRBJ2-2, is DVKVTQSSRYLVKRTGEKVFLECVQDMDHENMFWYRQDPGLGLRLIYFSYDVKMKEKGDIPEGYSVSREKKERFSLILESASTNQTSMYLCASSLFDSSNTGELFFGEGSRLTVL.